This TCR beta chain was sequenced during a study of blood T cell repertoires in COVID-19. Assay: immunoSEQ multiplex PCR; the TCRdb copy retains only in-frame clones and omits some. The sample contains a few hundred thousand clones, roughly 91% of which appear only once. CDR3 length equals 16 residues. Trimming took 3 bases from V and 5 from J; bases not matched to a gene: 10. Looked up from germline, CDR1 is SGHRS and CDR2 is YFSETQ. The TCR comes from a woman under 30 who had recovered from COVID-19. The sequenced sample was PBMCs or T cells enriched from blood (not recorded which). The V and J genes are TRBV5-1 and TRBJ1-2; 10 positions match TRBD1. The CDR3 nucleotides read TGCGCCAGCAGCTCTCCCGGGACAGGGGCCGGGTATGGCTACACCTTC. Translated: CASSSPGTGAGYGYTF. Looking up the rest from reference TRBV5-1 and TRBJ1-2 gives the full variable domain: KAGVTQTPRYLIKTRGQQVTLSCSPISGHRSVSWYQQTPGQGLQFLFEYFSETQRNKGNFPGRFSGRQFSNSRSEMNVSTLELGDSALYLCASSSPGTGAGYGYTFGSGTRLTVV.